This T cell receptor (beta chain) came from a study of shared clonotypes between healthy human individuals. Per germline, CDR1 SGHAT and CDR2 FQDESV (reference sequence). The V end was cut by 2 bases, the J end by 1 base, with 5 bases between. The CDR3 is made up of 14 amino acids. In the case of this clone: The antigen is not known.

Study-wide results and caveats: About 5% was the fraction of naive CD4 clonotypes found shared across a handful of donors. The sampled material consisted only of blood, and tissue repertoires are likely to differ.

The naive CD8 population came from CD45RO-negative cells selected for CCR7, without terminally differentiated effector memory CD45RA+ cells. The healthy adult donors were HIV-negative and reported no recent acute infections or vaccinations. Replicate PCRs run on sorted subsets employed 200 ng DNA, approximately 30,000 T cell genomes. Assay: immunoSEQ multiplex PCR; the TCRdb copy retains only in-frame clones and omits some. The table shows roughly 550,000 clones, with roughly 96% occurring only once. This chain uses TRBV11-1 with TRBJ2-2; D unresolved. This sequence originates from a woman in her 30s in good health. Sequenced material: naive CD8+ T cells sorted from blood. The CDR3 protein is CASSLRRNTGELFF. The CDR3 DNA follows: TGTGCCAGCAGCTTAAGAAGGAACACCGGGGAGCTGTTTTTT.